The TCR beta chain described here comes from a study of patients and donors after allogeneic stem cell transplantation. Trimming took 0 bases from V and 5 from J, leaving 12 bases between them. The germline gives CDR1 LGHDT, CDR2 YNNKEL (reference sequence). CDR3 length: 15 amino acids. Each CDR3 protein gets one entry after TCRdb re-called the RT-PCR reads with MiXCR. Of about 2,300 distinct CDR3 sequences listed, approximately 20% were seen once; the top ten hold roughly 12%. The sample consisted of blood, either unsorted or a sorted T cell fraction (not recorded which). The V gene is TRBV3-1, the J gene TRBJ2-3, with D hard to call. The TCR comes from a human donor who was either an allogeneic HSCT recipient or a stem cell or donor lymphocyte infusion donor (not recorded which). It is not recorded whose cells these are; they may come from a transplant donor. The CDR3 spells CASSQDGTPQDTQYF. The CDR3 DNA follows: TGTGCCAGCAGCCAAGATGGAACCCCCCAAGATACGCAGTATTTT.